The sequence of this T cell receptor (beta chain) was determined in a study of radiotherapy plus CTLA-4 blockade in lung cancer. Study-wide findings and caveats: After radiotherapy and ipilimumab, tumor-derived clones expanded in peripheral blood.

Profiling relied on immunoSEQ multiplex PCR, and the TCRdb table lists in-frame clones only, not all of them. The sample carries tens of thousands of clones, about four fifths recorded once. V shed 6 bases, J shed 13 bases, and the junction held 19 bases outside the gene matches. The germline V gene encodes CDR1 SNHLY and CDR2 FYNNEI. CDR3 size: 17 residues. About this clone: Its cognate antigen is unknown.

Sequenced material: peripheral blood, taken from a patient treated with radiotherapy plus ipilimumab. The sequence came from a human donor with non-small cell lung cancer that progressed on radiotherapy plus ipilimumab. The chain joins TRBV2 to TRBJ2-1, with TRBD2 identical over 12 bases. The CDR3 bases are TGTGCCAGCAGGGCACCTGAAGCTAGCGGGAGGGCCTTTATTCAGTTCTTC. Amino acid sequence: CASRAPEASGRAFIQFF.